This is a list of T cell receptor beta chains from one sample in a study of monozygotic twins with cystic fibrosis. Profiling relied on immunoSEQ multiplex PCR, and the TCRdb table lists in-frame clones only, not all of them. The repertoire consists of a few thousand clones, with 95% to 98% occurring once and the leading ten covering approximately 2.9%. Sequenced material: blood. The receptor set was obtained from a boy between 2 and 10 years old with cystic fibrosis. The CDR3 runs from the conserved cysteine through the conserved F or W. A D gene is named only where the DNA matches it firmly. Some rows have no size entry. The others give once, few or many, or a class for an expanded clone.

j_gene: TRBJ2-6; v_gene: TRBV19; abundance: -; d_gene: -; CDR3nt: TGTGCCAGTAAGGAGCTCTCTGGGGCCAACGTCCTGACTTTC; CDR3aa: CASKELSGANVLTF
j_gene: TRBJ2-7; v_gene: TRBV19; abundance: -; d_gene: TRBD1; CDR3nt: TGTGCCAGTAGTATAGGGACAGGGTCATTCTACGAGCAGTACTTC; CDR3aa: CASSIGTGSFYEQYF
j_gene: TRBJ1-5; v_gene: TRBV7-9; abundance: -; d_gene: -; CDR3nt: TGTGCCAGCAGCCGTAGCAATCAGCCCCAGCATTTT; CDR3aa: CASSRSNQPQHF
j_gene: TRBJ2-3; v_gene: TRBV5-6; abundance: -; d_gene: -; CDR3nt: TGTGCCAGCAGCACCAATCAAGGCGCAGGTACGCAGTATTTT; CDR3aa: CASSTNQGAGTQYF
j_gene: TRBJ1-6; v_gene: TRBV29-1; abundance: -; d_gene: -; CDR3nt: TGCAGCGTCCCTGGACACTTCCCGTATAATTCACCCCTCCACTTT; CDR3aa: CSVPGHFPYNSPLHF
j_gene: TRBJ1-3; v_gene: TRBV6-1; abundance: once; d_gene: -; CDR3nt: TGTGCCAGCCGGTGGGACACCATATATTTT; CDR3aa: CASRWDTIYF
j_gene: TRBJ2-7; v_gene: TRBV7-6; abundance: -; d_gene: -; CDR3nt: TGTGCCAGCAGCTTGATACCCGATGGGGCGGGGGCCACCTACGAGCAGTACTTC; CDR3aa: CASSLIPDGAGATYEQYF
j_gene: TRBJ1-6; v_gene: TRBV18; abundance: -; d_gene: -; CDR3nt: TGTGCCAGCTCACAACAGGGATATAATTCACCCCTCCACTTT; CDR3aa: CASSQQGYNSPLHF
j_gene: TRBJ2-5; v_gene: TRBV15; abundance: -; d_gene: TRBD1; CDR3nt: TGTGCCACCAGCAGTAGAGGGGGCCCGGGGGAGACCCAGTACTTC; CDR3aa: CATSSRGGPGETQYF
j_gene: TRBJ2-3; v_gene: TRBV7-2; abundance: -; d_gene: -; CDR3nt: TGTGCCAGCAGCTTTAAGGGACTTTCTTTTCCCACAGATACGCAGTATTTT; CDR3aa: CASSFKGLSFPTDTQYF
j_gene: TRBJ2-1; v_gene: TRBV6-6; abundance: -; d_gene: -; CDR3nt: TGTGCCAGCAGTTTAGCTTGGGGGGCCCGGGATGAGCAGTTCTTC; CDR3aa: CASSLAWGARDEQFF
j_gene: TRBJ2-5; v_gene: TRBV14; abundance: -; d_gene: -; CDR3nt: TGTGCCAGCAGCCAATTGCCACATCAAGAGACCCAGTACTTC; CDR3aa: CASSQLPHQETQYF
j_gene: TRBJ2-7; v_gene: TRBV29-1; abundance: -; d_gene: TRBD2; CDR3nt: TGCAGCGTTGTAAACCTAGCGGGTGGCGAGCAGTACTTC; CDR3aa: CSVVNLAGGEQYF
j_gene: TRBJ1-1; v_gene: TRBV11-2; abundance: few; d_gene: -; CDR3nt: TGTGCCAGCAGCTTAGGGGGGGATGAAGCTTTCTTT; CDR3aa: CASSLGGDEAFF
j_gene: TRBJ2-2; v_gene: TRBV13; abundance: -; d_gene: -; CDR3nt: TGTGCCAGCAGCTTGGGTTACTACACCGGGGAGCTGTTTTTT; CDR3aa: CASSLGYYTGELFF
j_gene: TRBJ2-1; v_gene: TRBV21-1; abundance: -; d_gene: -; CDR3nt: TGTGCCAGCAGCAAAAAGCGGGGGACTAATGAGCAGTTCTTC; CDR3aa: CASSKKRGTNEQFF
j_gene: TRBJ2-2; v_gene: TRBV21-1; abundance: -; d_gene: -; CDR3nt: TGTGCCAGCAGCAATTTTAGGGAGCGCGGCACCGGGGAGCTGTTTTTT; CDR3aa: CASSNFRERGTGELFF
j_gene: TRBJ1-2; v_gene: TRBV6-4; abundance: -; d_gene: TRBD1; CDR3nt: TGTGCCAGCAGCGCCGGGACAGGGGCTGGCTACACCTTC; CDR3aa: CASSAGTGAGYTF
j_gene: TRBJ1-3; v_gene: TRBV14; abundance: -; d_gene: -; CDR3nt: TGTGCCAGCAGTGGGGGCTTTGGAAACACCATATATTTT; CDR3aa: CASSGGFGNTIYF
j_gene: TRBJ2-2; v_gene: TRBV5-1; abundance: few; d_gene: -; CDR3nt: TGCGCCAGCAGCCTCCGAACTTGGGACACCGGGGAGCTGTTTTTT; CDR3aa: CASSLRTWDTGELFF
j_gene: TRBJ2-3; v_gene: TRBV6-1; abundance: -; d_gene: -; CDR3nt: TGTGCCAGCAGTGTAGGCGGGGGCACAGATACGCAGTATTTT; CDR3aa: CASSVGGGTDTQYF
j_gene: TRBJ2-5; v_gene: TRBV7-9; abundance: -; d_gene: TRBD2; CDR3nt: TGTGCCAGCAGCGAAGTGGGGACTACTTATGGACCCTCCCGGACCCAGTACTTC; CDR3aa: CASSEVGTTYGPSRTQYF
j_gene: TRBJ2-3; v_gene: TRBV4-1; abundance: once; d_gene: -; CDR3nt: TGCGCCAGCAGCCAAAGGAGGGCTCCAGGTATCTTTTTAGCGCAGTATTTT; CDR3aa: CASSQRRAPGIFLAQYF
j_gene: TRBJ2-5; v_gene: TRBV18; abundance: -; d_gene: -; CDR3nt: TGTGCCAGCTCTGGTAGGGGAATCGAACAACCAAGGTACCAAGAGACCCAGTACTTC; CDR3aa: CASSGRGIEQPRYQETQYF
j_gene: TRBJ1-1; v_gene: TRBV5-1; abundance: -; d_gene: TRBD1; CDR3nt: TGCGCCAGCAGCTTAGTGGGACAGGGGAGTGGAACTGAAGCTTTCTTT; CDR3aa: CASSLVGQGSGTEAFF
j_gene: TRBJ1-6; v_gene: TRBV18; abundance: -; d_gene: -; CDR3nt: TGTGCCAGCTCACGGGATACCGACTCCTATAATTCACCCCTCCACTTT; CDR3aa: CASSRDTDSYNSPLHF
j_gene: TRBJ2-3; v_gene: TRBV7-2; abundance: -; d_gene: -; CDR3nt: TGTGCCAGCAGTTCCTACACAGATACGCAGTATTTT; CDR3aa: CASSSYTDTQYF
j_gene: TRBJ1-2; v_gene: TRBV27; abundance: -; d_gene: TRBD1; CDR3nt: TGTGCCAGCAGGGACAGGGGCTATGGCTACACCTTC; CDR3aa: CASRDRGYGYTF
j_gene: TRBJ2-7; v_gene: TRBV7-2; abundance: -; d_gene: -; CDR3nt: TGTGCCAGCAGCTTAGCGCAATCGAGCTACGAGCAGTACTTC; CDR3aa: CASSLAQSSYEQYF
j_gene: TRBJ2-1; v_gene: TRBV5-6; abundance: -; d_gene: -; CDR3nt: TGTGCCAGCAGCCGACCTAGCCGATTCGGGGGACCATACAATGAGCAGTTCTTC; CDR3aa: CASSRPSRFGGPYNEQFF
j_gene: TRBJ2-2; v_gene: TRBV7-3; abundance: -; d_gene: -; CDR3nt: TGTGCCAGCAGCTCCGGGGGGACACATAACACCGGGGAGCTGTTTTTT; CDR3aa: CASSSGGTHNTGELFF
j_gene: TRBJ1-1; v_gene: TRBV11-3; abundance: -; d_gene: TRBD1; CDR3nt: TGTGCCAGCAGCCCCCGGGACAGGGGTGAAGCTTTCTTT; CDR3aa: CASSPRDRGEAFF
j_gene: TRBJ1-2; v_gene: TRBV19; abundance: -; d_gene: -; CDR3nt: TGTGCCAGTACCCCTCGGGAAATTATAGATGGCTACACCTTC; CDR3aa: CASTPREIIDGYTF
j_gene: TRBJ2-6; v_gene: TRBV7-9; abundance: -; d_gene: -; CDR3nt: TGTGCCAGCAGCTCCGGACAGTTGCTGAGCTCTGGGGCCAACGTCCTGACTTTC; CDR3aa: CASSSGQLLSSGANVLTF
j_gene: TRBJ1-2; v_gene: TRBV5-1; abundance: -; d_gene: -; CDR3nt: TGCGCCAGCAGCTTAGGGGGGCTGGATAACTATGGCTACACCTTC; CDR3aa: CASSLGGLDNYGYTF
j_gene: TRBJ2-7; v_gene: TRBV5-1; abundance: -; d_gene: -; CDR3nt: TGCGCCAGCAGCGTAACCAGGGGAGGCGAGCAGTACTTC; CDR3aa: CASSVTRGGEQYF
j_gene: TRBJ2-1; v_gene: TRBV2; abundance: -; d_gene: -; CDR3nt: TGTGCCAGCAGTCCCAAAAGGGGGGATGAGCAGTTCTTC; CDR3aa: CASSPKRGDEQFF
j_gene: TRBJ1-4; v_gene: TRBV19; abundance: once; d_gene: -; CDR3nt: TGTGCCAGTAGCACCTCTTGGGGTTCGGGTGAAAAACTGTTTTTT; CDR3aa: CASSTSWGSGEKLFF
j_gene: TRBJ1-2; v_gene: TRBV18; abundance: -; d_gene: -; CDR3nt: TGTGCCAGCTCACCAGGGGCAGGGACCAACTATGGCTACACCTTC; CDR3aa: CASSPGAGTNYGYTF
j_gene: TRBJ2-1; v_gene: TRBV11-3; abundance: -; d_gene: -; CDR3nt: TGTGCCAGCAGCTTAGGAACTTCTATTAAAGAGCAGTTCTTC; CDR3aa: CASSLGTSIKEQFF
j_gene: TRBJ1-5; v_gene: TRBV19; abundance: -; d_gene: -; CDR3nt: TGTGCCAGTAGTCTATCGCCCGATCAGCCCCAGCATTTT; CDR3aa: CASSLSPDQPQHF
j_gene: TRBJ2-5; v_gene: TRBV29-1; abundance: -; d_gene: -; CDR3nt: TGCAGCGTTGAAGATCCGTTCGACACCGAAGAGACCCAGTACTTC; CDR3aa: CSVEDPFDTEETQYF
j_gene: TRBJ2-3; v_gene: TRBV5-5; abundance: -; d_gene: -; CDR3nt: TGTGCCAGCAGCTTGCAGGGGGGCCGGGGAGATACGCAGTATTTT; CDR3aa: CASSLQGGRGDTQYF
j_gene: TRBJ1-6; v_gene: TRBV19; abundance: -; d_gene: TRBD1; CDR3nt: TGTGCCAGTAGTATAGGTGGACAGGCCAATTCACCCCTCCACTTT; CDR3aa: CASSIGGQANSPLHF
j_gene: TRBJ1-3; v_gene: TRBV6-1; abundance: -; d_gene: -; CDR3nt: TGTGCCAGCAGTGAAGAATATCCAGGGCCCACCTCTGGAAACACCATATATTTT; CDR3aa: CASSEEYPGPTSGNTIYF
j_gene: TRBJ2-2; v_gene: TRBV9; abundance: -; d_gene: TRBD1; CDR3nt: TGTGCCAGCAGCGTTGGCAGGGGGTTAGACGGGGAGCTGTTTTTT; CDR3aa: CASSVGRGLDGELFF
j_gene: TRBJ1-2; v_gene: TRBV5-1; abundance: -; d_gene: TRBD1; CDR3nt: TGCGCCAGCAGCTTGGGGGACAGTAACTATGGCTACACCTTC; CDR3aa: CASSLGDSNYGYTF
j_gene: TRBJ1-1; v_gene: TRBV30; abundance: -; d_gene: -; CDR3nt: TGTGCCTGGAGTGTCGGGGACCTAATGGACACTGAAGCTTTCTTT; CDR3aa: CAWSVGDLMDTEAFF
j_gene: TRBJ1-2; v_gene: TRBV7-9; abundance: few; d_gene: TRBD1; CDR3nt: TGTGCCAGCAGCTCCCAGGGGGCTTTAGGGAACTATGGCTACACCTTC; CDR3aa: CASSSQGALGNYGYTF
j_gene: TRBJ2-1; v_gene: TRBV7-2; abundance: -; d_gene: TRBD2; CDR3nt: TGTGCCAGCAGCCGAACACTAGCGTACCATGAGCAGTTCTTC; CDR3aa: CASSRTLAYHEQFF